The clone carrying this TCR beta chain appeared a few times. Its antigen is currently unknown. The data originate from a study of CD8 T cells in ankylosing spondylitis. The study's findings and limits: Reactive arthritis synovial fluid and blood were previously reported to contain some motif variants. In ankylosing spondylitis blood, a motif of roughly 8 highly homologous TCR beta variants appeared characteristic. Clones linked to disease, bearing a CD8+ phenotype, were relatively rare in peripheral blood. As reported, disease-linked clones showed significant enrichment in matched ankylosing spondylitis synovial fluid.

The CDR3 sequence is 16 residues long. V lost 0 bases and J lost 2; bases outside the gene matches: 0. Each TCR beta library was made by quantitative 5'-RACE that incorporated molecular barcodes. One entry per CDR3 protein results from TCRdb running MiXCR on the 5' RACE reads. The sample has around 430,000 distinct CDR3 sequences, roughly 17% seen once; the top ten hold approximately 1%. Sequencing was carried out using blood, either unsorted or a sorted T cell fraction (not recorded which). The TCR originated in a male donor with ankylosing spondylitis. This chain links TRBV12-3 or TRBV12-4 with TRBJ2-1; 11 bases agree with TRBD2. The CDR3 DNA sequence: TGTGCCAGCAGTTTAGCTAGCGGGGGGGCCTACAATGAGCAGTTCTTC. Translated: CASSLASGGAYNEQFF.